Each of the 18 T cell receptor beta chains below was sequenced from the same sample in a study of T cell responses to AZD1222 COVID-19 vaccine. The repertoire was sequenced with immunoSEQ multiplex PCR; TCRdb's copy has only in-frame clones and lacks some. The data show under 150,000 clones, more than 70% seen once. The material sequenced was peripheral blood, taken 28 days after the second AZD1222 dose. The receptor source for this set is an adult who received the AZD1222 COVID-19 vaccine.

The chain carries TRBV19 and TRBJ1-5; no firm D call. V lost 3 bases and J 0 bases, leaving 9 bases between the germline ends. CDR1 LNHDA and CDR2 SQIVND come from the germline V gene (reference sequence). The CDR3 totals 15 residues. The CDR3 loop reads CASSIARLSNQPQHF. The CDR3 region has the DNA TGTGCCAGTAGTATTGCCAGGCTTAGCAATCAGCCCCAGCATTTT.

CDR3 sequence reads: CASSPKADATYGYTF. The CDR3 nucleotides read TGTGCCAGCTCACCAAAGGCAGACGCTACCTATGGCTACACCTTC. The chain carries TRBV18 and TRBJ1-2; D gene uncertain. CDR3 length: 15 amino acids. V gave up 2 bases and J gave up 4 bases, with 14 bases separating them. Germline V CDR1 and CDR2: KGHSH, LQKENI.

The chain links TRBV7-2 to TRBJ2-7; no definite D call. The CDR3 length is 12 residues. Germline-derived CDR1 and CDR2 are SGHTA and FQGNSA. Trimming cost V 1 base and J 5 bases, with 6 bases left between them. CDR3 amino acids: CASSLGFDEQYF. The CDR3 DNA reads as TGTGCCAGCAGCTTAGGGTTCGACGAGCAGTACTTC. Looking up the rest from reference TRBV7-2 and TRBJ2-7 gives the full variable domain: GAGVSQSPSNKVTEKGKDVELRCDPISGHTALYWYRQSLGQGLEFLIYFQGNSAPDKSGLPSDRFSAERTGGSVSTLTIQRTQQEDSAVYLCASSLGFDEQYFGPGTRLTVT.

The chain has TRBV19 and TRBJ2-5; D may match TRBD1 or TRBD2 (6 bases each). There are 15 residues in the CDR3. The V end lost 3 bases, the J end lost 4 bases, and 15 bases lay between the germline ends. In germline, CDR1 is LNHDA, CDR2 SQIVND (reference sequence). This chain's CDR3 is CASSIGGGKGETQYF. CDR3 nucleotide sequence: TGTGCCAGTAGTATCGGAGGGGGTAAGGGAGAGACCCAGTACTTC.

The J gene is TRBJ2-1, the V gene TRBV19, with 8 nucleotides matching TRBD2. CDR3 length: 14 residues. Germline V CDR1 and CDR2: LNHDA, SQIVND (reference sequence). CDR3 residues: CAVRAGGSYNEQFF. The CDR3 nucleotides read TGTGCAGTCCGGGCGGGGGGATCCTACAATGAGCAGTTCTTC. Complete variable domain (other parts from reference TRBV19 and TRBJ2-1): DGGITQSPKYLFRKEGQNVTLSCEQNLNHDAMYWYRQDPGQGLRLIYYSQIVNDFQKGDIAEGYSVSREKKESFPLTVTSAQKNPTAFYLCAVRAGGSYNEQFFGPGTRLTVL.

The rearrangement uses TRBV12-5 and TRBJ1-1, with D possibly matching TRBD1 (5 bases). This CDR3 has 14 residues. Per the germline V gene, CDR1 is LGHNT and CDR2 is FRNRAP. Trimming removed 2 bases at V and 3 bases at J, with 10 bases between. The CDR3 bases are TGTGCTAGTGGTTTGTCCGGGGGGTACACTGAAGCTTTCTTT. Translation gives CASGLSGGYTEAFF.

The rearrangement uses TRBV7-8 and TRBJ1-3; 9 bases are a match to TRBD1. V lost 7 bases to trimming and J lost 2 bases; unmatched junction nucleotides: 6. The CDR3 has 15 residues. CDR1 SGHVS and CDR2 FQNEAQ come from the germline V gene. CDR3 in amino acids: CASKGRTGAGNTIYF. CDR3 coding DNA: TGTGCCAGCAAGGGCCGGACAGGGGCTGGAAACACCATATATTTT.

This clone occurred a few times. The V gene is TRBV25-1, the J gene TRBJ1-1; tentatively, D is TRBD1 (5 bases). The germline gives CDR1 MGHDK, CDR2 SYGVNS. Trimming pared 6 bases from V and 4 bases from J, leaving 15 bases between. The CDR3 extends over 14 amino acids. The CDR3 bases are TGTGCCAGCAGCGCCCAAGGGGCCGGCACTGAAGCTTTCTTT. Translated, it gives CASSAQGAGTEAFF. Filled out from reference TRBV25-1 and TRBJ1-1, the complete variable domain reads EADIYQTPRYLVIGTGKKITLECSQTMGHDKMYWYQQDPGMELHLIHYSYGVNSTEKGDLSSESTVSRIRTEHFPLTLESARPSHTSQYLCASSAQGAGTEAFFGQGTRLTVV.

The chain carries TRBV6-2 or TRBV6-3 and TRBJ2-7, with 7 bases that match TRBD1. The CDR3 has 13 amino acids. V shed 6 bases and J 2 bases; nucleotides not matched to a gene: 4. Germline loops: CDR1 MNHEY, CDR2 SVGEGT. The CDR3 sequence is CASSNRGPYEQYF. CDR3 DNA sequence: TGTGCCAGCAGCAACAGGGGTCCCTACGAGCAGTACTTC.

This chain joins TRBV3-1 (or the pseudogene TRBV3-2) and TRBJ2-1; the match to TRBD2 covers 9 bases. This CDR3 is 15 amino acids long. Per the germline V gene, CDR1 is LGHDT and CDR2 is YNNKEL (reference sequence). V lost 7 bases, J lost 8 bases, and 12 bases stayed unmatched. The CDR3: CASTPGSGGRDEQFF. The CDR3 bases are TGTGCCAGCACCCCGGGTAGCGGGGGACGAGATGAGCAGTTCTTC.

For the CDR3, the DNA is TGTGCCAGCAGCTTAGGTCCAGCGGGGGGGAGGAATGAGCAGTTCTTC. Amino acid sequence: CASSLGPAGGRNEQFF. The V gene is TRBV11-2, the J gene TRBJ2-1; 10 bases match TRBD2. The CDR3 totals 16 residues. The germline V gene has CDR1 SGHAT and CDR2 FQNNGV. V dropped 1 base and J dropped 7; count of bases not matched to a gene: 7.

This chain joins TRBV9 and TRBJ2-1; 9 bases line up with TRBD2. Per germline, CDR1 SGDLS and CDR2 YYNGEE. CDR3 length equals 17 residues. The J segment lost 0 bases and the V segment lost 4 bases, leaving 8 bases of the junction unmatched. CDR3 region: CASSPRLAGLSYNEQFF. CDR3 DNA sequence: TGTGCCAGCAGCCCCCGTCTAGCGGGGCTCTCCTACAATGAGCAGTTCTTC.

The chain's CDR3 is CATHGGGNQPQHF. The CDR3 coding sequence is TGTGCCACGCACGGCGGGGGAAATCAGCCCCAGCATTTT. The chain carries TRBV24-1 and TRBJ1-5, with D possibly being TRBD1 (5 bases). CDR3 length equals 13 residues. Trimming removed 10 bases at V and 4 bases at J, with 13 bases between. Germline V CDR1 and CDR2: KGHDR, SFDVKD.

V gene TRBV27 combines with J gene TRBJ1-6; tentatively, D is TRBD1 (5 bases). Germline CDR1 MNHEY, CDR2 SMNVEV (reference sequence). CDR3 length equals 12 residues. CDR3 sequence reads: CAPGTDNSPLHF. Here the CDR3 DNA reads TGTGCACCCGGGACGGATAATTCACCCCTCCACTTT.

This chain joins TRBV5-6 and TRBJ1-1; D is undetermined. Trimming removed 4 bases from V and 3 bases from J, with 4 bases in between. The CDR3 totals 11 residues. Germline assignment: CDR1 SGHDT and CDR2 YYEEEE. CDR3 sequence reads: CASSTYTEAFF. In DNA form, the CDR3 reads TGTGCCAGCAGCACCTACACTGAAGCTTTCTTT.

The chain uses TRBV16 and TRBJ1-1; no clear D gene. Germline CDR1 and CDR2: KGHSY and FQNENV. V lost 2 bases, J lost 2 bases, and 6 bases lay in between. There are 13 residues in the CDR3. This CDR3 is CASSQDGNTEAFF. CDR3 DNA: TGTGCCAGCAGCCAAGACGGTAACACTGAAGCTTTCTTT.

This sequence joins TRBV7-3 and TRBJ1-1; possibly TRBD1 for D (5 bases). The CDR3 spans 14 residues. Germline CDR1 reads SGHTA; CDR2 reads FQGTGA. V lost 5 bases and J 2 bases, leaving 12 bases between the germline ends. CDR3 nucleotides: TGTGCCAGCAGCCTTTTTGGGGGAAACACTGAAGCTTTCTTT. Its translation is CASSLFGGNTEAFF.

The rearrangement joins TRBV5-1 to TRBJ2-3; the D is unclear. Per the germline V gene, CDR1 is SGHRS and CDR2 is YFSETQ. This CDR3 is built from 16 residues. V lost 1 base and J 5 bases, leaving 17 bases between the germline ends. In DNA form, the CDR3 reads TGCGCCAGCAGCTTGACCCCTTTCGCTAGTAGAGATACGCAGTATTTT. It specifies CASSLTPFASRDTQYF.